Listed below are T cell receptor beta chains from one sample, sequenced in a study of spatial heterogeneity in lung cancer. TCRdb re-called the 5' RACE reads with MiXCR, one entry per CDR3 protein. This table holds approximately 110,000 distinct CDR3 sequences, 10% to 14% found once. The material sequenced was PBMCs, taken at follow-up. These receptors were collected from a female donor with early-stage non-small cell lung cancer. The CDR3 runs from the conserved cysteine through the conserved F or W. The D gene is left open where the match is weak. The size entry is marked missing in some rows and otherwise reads once, few, many or a size class.

j_gene: TRBJ2-4
d_gene: .
v_gene: TRBV7-2
abundance: .
CDR3nt: TGTGCCAGCAGCTTAAGACAGGCCCTCCTAGCCAAAAACATTCAGTACTTC
CDR3aa: CASSLRQALLAKNIQYF

j_gene: TRBJ2-2
d_gene: .
v_gene: TRBV20-1
abundance: many
CDR3nt: TGCAGTGCTAGAGAAACCGAATTAGTCACCGGGGAGCTGTTTTTT
CDR3aa: CSARETELVTGELFF

j_gene: TRBJ2-1
d_gene: TRBD2
v_gene: TRBV12-3/TRBV12-4
abundance: few
CDR3nt: TGTGCCAGCAGCCGTAGCGGGATCTCCTACAATGAGCAGTTCTTC
CDR3aa: CASSRSGISYNEQFF

j_gene: TRBJ1-5
d_gene: .
v_gene: TRBV12-3/TRBV12-4
abundance: .
CDR3nt: TGTGCCAGCGGACAGAGATATAGCAATCAGCCCCAGCATTTT
CDR3aa: CASGQRYSNQPQHF

j_gene: TRBJ2-1
d_gene: TRBD1
v_gene: TRBV19
abundance: .
CDR3nt: TGTGCCAGTAGTATACGAACGGGACAGGGGGCTGGTGAGCAGTTCTTC
CDR3aa: CASSIRTGQGAGEQFF

j_gene: TRBJ1-2
d_gene: TRBD1
v_gene: TRBV12-3/TRBV12-4
abundance: many
CDR3nt: TGTGCCAGCAGTTTCGGGACAGGGGGTATGATCGGCTACACCTTC
CDR3aa: CASSFGTGGMIGYTF

j_gene: TRBJ2-1
d_gene: .
v_gene: TRBV6-5
abundance: .
CDR3nt: TGTGGCAGCAGTTACAGGTTCTCTAGCAGATACAATGAGCAGTTCTTC
CDR3aa: CGSSYRFSSRYNEQFF

j_gene: TRBJ1-5
d_gene: .
v_gene: TRBV30
abundance: .
CDR3nt: TGTGCCTGGAGTGCCCCGGGGGGCGCGAGCAATCAGCCCCAGCATTTT
CDR3aa: CAWSAPGGASNQPQHF

j_gene: TRBJ1-5
d_gene: .
v_gene: TRBV7-9
abundance: many
CDR3nt: TGTGCCAGCAGATTAAATGTGAGGAATCAGCCCCAGCATTTT
CDR3aa: CASRLNVRNQPQHF

j_gene: TRBJ1-4
d_gene: .
v_gene: TRBV4-3
abundance: few
CDR3nt: TGCGCCAGCAGCCAAGGACAACGAACTAATGAAAAACTGTTTTTT
CDR3aa: CASSQGQRTNEKLFF

j_gene: TRBJ1-6
d_gene: TRBD1
v_gene: TRBV7-2
abundance: many
CDR3nt: TGTGCCAGCAGCTTAATGACAGGGATCCCTTCACCCCTCCACTTT
CDR3aa: CASSLMTGIPSPLHF